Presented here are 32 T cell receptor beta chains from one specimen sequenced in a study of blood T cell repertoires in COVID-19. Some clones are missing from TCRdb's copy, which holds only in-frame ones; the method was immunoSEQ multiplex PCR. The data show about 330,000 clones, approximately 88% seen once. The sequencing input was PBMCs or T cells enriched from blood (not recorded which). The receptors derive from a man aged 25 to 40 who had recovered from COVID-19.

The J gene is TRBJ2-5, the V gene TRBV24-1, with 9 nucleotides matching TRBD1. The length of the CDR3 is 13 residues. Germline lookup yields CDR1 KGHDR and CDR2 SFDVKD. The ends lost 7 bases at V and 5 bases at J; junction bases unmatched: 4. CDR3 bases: TGTGCCACCAGACAGGGGGCCGGTGAGACCCAGTACTTC. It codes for CATRQGAGETQYF.

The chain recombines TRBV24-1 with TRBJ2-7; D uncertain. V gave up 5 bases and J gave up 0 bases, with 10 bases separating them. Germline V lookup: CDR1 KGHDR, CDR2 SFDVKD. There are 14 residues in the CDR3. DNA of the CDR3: TGTGCCACCAGTGGGCGACTCGACTCCTACGAGCAGTACTTC. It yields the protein CATSGRLDSYEQYF.

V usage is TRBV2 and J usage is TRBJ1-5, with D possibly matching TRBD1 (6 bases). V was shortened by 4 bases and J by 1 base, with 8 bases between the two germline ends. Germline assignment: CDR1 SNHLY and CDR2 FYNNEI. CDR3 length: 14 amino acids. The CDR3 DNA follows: TGTGCCAGCAGTGCAGGACAGAGCAATCAGCCCCAGCATTTT. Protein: CASSAGQSNQPQHF. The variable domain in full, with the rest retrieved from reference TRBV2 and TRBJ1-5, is EPEVTQTPSHQVTQMGQEVILRCVPISNHLYFYWYRQILGQKVEFLVSFYNNEISEKSEIFDDQFSVERPDGSNFTLKIRSTKLEDSAMYFCASSAGQSNQPQHFGDGTRLSIL.

The CDR3 DNA sequence: TGTGCCAGCAGCTTACCGGGACAGGGCTACTACGAGCAGTACTTC. Amino acids: CASSLPGQGYYEQYF. This chain uses TRBV7-2 with TRBJ2-7, with 9 positions matching TRBD1. Germline V CDR1 and CDR2: SGHTA, FQGNSA. V shed 2 bases and J 3 bases; nucleotides not matched to a gene: 5. This CDR3 region has 15 residues.

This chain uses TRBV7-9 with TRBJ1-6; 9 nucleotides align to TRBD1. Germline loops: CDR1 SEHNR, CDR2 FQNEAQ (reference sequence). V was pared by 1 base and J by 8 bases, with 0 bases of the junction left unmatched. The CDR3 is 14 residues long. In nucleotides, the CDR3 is TGTGCCAGCAGCTTAGGGACAGGGGATTCACCCCTCCACTTT. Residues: CASSLGTGDSPLHF.

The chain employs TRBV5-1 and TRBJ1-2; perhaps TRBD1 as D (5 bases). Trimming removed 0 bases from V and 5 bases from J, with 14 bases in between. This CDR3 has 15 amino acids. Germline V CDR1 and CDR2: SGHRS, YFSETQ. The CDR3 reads CASSLANAGRYGYTF. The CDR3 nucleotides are TGCGCCAGCAGCTTGGCCAATGCAGGGAGGTATGGCTACACCTTC.

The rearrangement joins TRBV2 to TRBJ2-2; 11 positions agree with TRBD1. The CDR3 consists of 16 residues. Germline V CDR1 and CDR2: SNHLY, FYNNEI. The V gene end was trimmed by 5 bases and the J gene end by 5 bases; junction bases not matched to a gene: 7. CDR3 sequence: CASSSGQGAGTGELFF. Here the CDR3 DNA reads TGTGCCAGCAGTTCCGGACAGGGGGCAGGAACCGGGGAGCTGTTTTTT.

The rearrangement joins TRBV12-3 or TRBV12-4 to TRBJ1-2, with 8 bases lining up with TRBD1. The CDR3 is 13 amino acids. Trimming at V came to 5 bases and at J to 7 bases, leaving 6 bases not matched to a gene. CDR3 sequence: CASSHGTGSGYTF. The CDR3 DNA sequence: TGTGCCAGCAGTCACGGGACAGGTAGTGGCTACACCTTC.

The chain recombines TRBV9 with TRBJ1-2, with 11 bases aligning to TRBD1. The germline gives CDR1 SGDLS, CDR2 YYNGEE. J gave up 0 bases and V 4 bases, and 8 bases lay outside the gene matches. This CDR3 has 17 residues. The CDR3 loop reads CASSLRTGGQTNYGYTF. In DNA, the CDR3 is TGTGCCAGCAGCCTTAGGACAGGGGGCCAGACTAACTATGGCTACACCTTC.

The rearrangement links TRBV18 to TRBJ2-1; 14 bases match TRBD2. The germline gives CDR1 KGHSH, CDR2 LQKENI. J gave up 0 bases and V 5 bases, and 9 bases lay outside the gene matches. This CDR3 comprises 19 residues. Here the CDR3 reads CASSTETSGGDGSYNEQFF. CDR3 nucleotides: TGTGCCAGCTCAACGGAGACTAGCGGGGGGGATGGCTCCTACAATGAGCAGTTCTTC.

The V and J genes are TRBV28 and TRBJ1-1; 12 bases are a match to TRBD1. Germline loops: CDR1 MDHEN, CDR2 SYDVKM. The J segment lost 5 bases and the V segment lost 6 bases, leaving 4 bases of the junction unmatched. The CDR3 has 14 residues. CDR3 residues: CASRGQGARTEAFF. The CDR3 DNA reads TGTGCCAGCAGGGGACAGGGGGCGCGGACTGAAGCTTTCTTT.

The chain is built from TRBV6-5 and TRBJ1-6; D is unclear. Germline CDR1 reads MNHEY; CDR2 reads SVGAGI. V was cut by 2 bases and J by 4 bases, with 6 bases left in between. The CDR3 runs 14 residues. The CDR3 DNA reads TGTGCCAGCAGTTACCCCGGGTATAATTCACCCCTCCACTTT. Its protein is CASSYPGYNSPLHF.

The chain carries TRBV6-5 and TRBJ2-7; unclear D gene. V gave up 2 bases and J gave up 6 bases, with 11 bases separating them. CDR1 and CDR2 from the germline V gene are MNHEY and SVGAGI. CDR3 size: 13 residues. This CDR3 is CASSYLSFGEQYF. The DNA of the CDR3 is TGTGCCAGCAGTTACCTTAGCTTCGGCGAGCAGTACTTC.

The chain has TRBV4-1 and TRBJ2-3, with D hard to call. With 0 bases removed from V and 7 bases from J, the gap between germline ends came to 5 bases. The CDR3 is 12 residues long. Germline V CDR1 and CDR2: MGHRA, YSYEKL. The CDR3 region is CASSQDTHTQYF. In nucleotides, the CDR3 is TGCGCCAGCAGCCAAGATACTCATACGCAGTATTTT.

This chain's CDR3 is CACTDGTGYVGELFF. CDR3 sequence (DNA): TGTGCCTGTACTGACGGGACAGGTTATGTCGGGGAGCTGTTTTTT. The chain has TRBV30 and TRBJ2-2; 8 positions match TRBD1. This CDR3 region has 15 residues. Trimming cost V 6 bases and J 7 bases; bases outside gene matches: 13. CDR1 and CDR2 (germline): GTSNPN, SVGIG (reference sequence).

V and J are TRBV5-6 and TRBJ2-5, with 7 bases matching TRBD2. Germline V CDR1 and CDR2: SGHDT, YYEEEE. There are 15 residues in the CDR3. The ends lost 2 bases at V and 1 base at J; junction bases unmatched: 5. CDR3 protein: CASSFAGGFQETQYF. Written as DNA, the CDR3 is TGTGCCAGCAGCTTCGCCGGGGGGTTCCAAGAGACCCAGTACTTC. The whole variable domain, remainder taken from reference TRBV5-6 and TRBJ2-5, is DAGVTQSPTHLIKTRGQQVTLRCSPKSGHDTVSWYQQALGQGPQFIFQYYEEEERQRGNFPDRFSGHQFPNYSSELNVNALLLGDSALYLCASSFAGGFQETQYFGPGTRLLVL.

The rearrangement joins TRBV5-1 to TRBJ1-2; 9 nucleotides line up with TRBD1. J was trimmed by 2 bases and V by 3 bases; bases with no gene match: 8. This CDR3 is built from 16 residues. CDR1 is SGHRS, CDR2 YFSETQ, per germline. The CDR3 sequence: CASSYSGTGSNYGYTF. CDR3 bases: TGCGCCAGCAGCTACTCAGGGACAGGGTCGAACTATGGCTACACCTTC.

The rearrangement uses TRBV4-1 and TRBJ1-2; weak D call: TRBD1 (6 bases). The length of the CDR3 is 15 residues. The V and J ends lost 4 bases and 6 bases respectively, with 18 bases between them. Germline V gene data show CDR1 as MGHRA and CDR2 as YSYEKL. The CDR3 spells CASSLAPLTGDGYTF. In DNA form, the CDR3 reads TGCGCCAGCAGCCTAGCACCCTTGACAGGAGATGGCTACACCTTC.

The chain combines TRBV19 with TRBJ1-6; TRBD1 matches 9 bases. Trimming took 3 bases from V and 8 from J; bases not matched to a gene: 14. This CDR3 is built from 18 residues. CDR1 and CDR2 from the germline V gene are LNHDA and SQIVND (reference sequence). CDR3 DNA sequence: TGTGCCAGTAGTATGTTAGGCACCGGGACAGGGTTTTATTCACCCCTCCACTTT. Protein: CASSMLGTGTGFYSPLHF.

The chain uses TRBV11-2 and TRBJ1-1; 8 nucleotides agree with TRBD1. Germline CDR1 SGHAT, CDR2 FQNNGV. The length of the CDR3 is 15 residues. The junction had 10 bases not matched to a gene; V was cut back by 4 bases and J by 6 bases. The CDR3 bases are TGTGCCAGCAGCTCTCGACAGGGGTCTCGACCTGAAGCTTTCTTT. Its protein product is CASSSRQGSRPEAFF.

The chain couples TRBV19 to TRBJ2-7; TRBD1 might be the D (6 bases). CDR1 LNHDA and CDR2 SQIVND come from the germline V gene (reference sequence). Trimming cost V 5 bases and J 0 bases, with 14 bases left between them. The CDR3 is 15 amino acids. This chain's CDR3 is CASSPGTGNSYEQYF. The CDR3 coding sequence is TGTGCCAGTAGTCCTGGAACAGGGAACTCCTACGAGCAGTACTTC.

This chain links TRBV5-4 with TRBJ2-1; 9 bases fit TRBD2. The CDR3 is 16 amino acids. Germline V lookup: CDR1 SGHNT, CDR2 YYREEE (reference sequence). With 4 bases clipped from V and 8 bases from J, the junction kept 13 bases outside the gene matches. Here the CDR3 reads CASSGGTSRPIHEQFF. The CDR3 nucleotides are TGTGCCAGCAGCGGGGGGACTAGCCGACCTATTCATGAGCAGTTCTTC.

The CDR3, as DNA: TGTGCCAGTAGTATCGTCTTAGAAGGGGCCTCTGAGCAGTACTTC. Its translation: CASSIVLEGASEQYF. The gene calls are TRBV19 and TRBJ2-7; D perhaps matches TRBD1 (5 bases). CDR3 length: 15 residues. Germline V CDR1 and CDR2: LNHDA, SQIVND (reference sequence). Trimming removed 3 bases from V and 7 bases from J, with 19 bases in between.

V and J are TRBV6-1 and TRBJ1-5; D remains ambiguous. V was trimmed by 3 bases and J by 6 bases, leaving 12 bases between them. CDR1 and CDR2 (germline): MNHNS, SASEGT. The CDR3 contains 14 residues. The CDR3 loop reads CASSDEGLSQPQHF. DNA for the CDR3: TGTGCCAGCAGTGATGAGGGTCTTAGTCAGCCCCAGCATTTT.

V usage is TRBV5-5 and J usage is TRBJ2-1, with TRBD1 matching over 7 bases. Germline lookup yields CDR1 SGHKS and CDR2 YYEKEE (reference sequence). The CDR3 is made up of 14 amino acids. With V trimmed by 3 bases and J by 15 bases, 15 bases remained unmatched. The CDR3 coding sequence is TGTGCCAGCAGCTCCGGGACAGATGATCTAAGGCTGTTCTTC. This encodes CASSSGTDDLRLFF.

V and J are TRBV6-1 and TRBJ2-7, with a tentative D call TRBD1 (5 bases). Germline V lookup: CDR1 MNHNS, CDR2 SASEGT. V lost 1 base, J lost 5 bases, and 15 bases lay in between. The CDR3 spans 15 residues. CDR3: CASSEGGVYFHEQYF. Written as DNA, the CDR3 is TGTGCCAGCAGTGAAGGGGGCGTATATTTCCACGAGCAGTACTTC.

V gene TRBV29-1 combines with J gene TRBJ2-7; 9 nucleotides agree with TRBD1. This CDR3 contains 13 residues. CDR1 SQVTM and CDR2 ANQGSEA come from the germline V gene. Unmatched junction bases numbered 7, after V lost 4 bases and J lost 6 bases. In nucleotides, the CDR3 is TGCAGCGTTGTGGGGACAGGGACTACCGAGCAGTACTTC. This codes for CSVVGTGTTEQYF.

CDR3 sequence: CAWTPGQGTGPEAFF. The CDR3 DNA is TGTGCCTGGACTCCTGGGCAGGGGACGGGCCCTGAAGCTTTCTTT. The chain uses TRBV30 and TRBJ1-1; D is perhaps TRBD1 (6 bases). In germline, CDR1 is GTSNPN, CDR2 SVGIG (reference sequence). The CDR3 spans 15 residues. The ends were cut back, 4 bases at V and 6 bases at J, with 21 bases in the middle. Full variable domain (outside the CDR3, taken from reference TRBV30 and TRBJ1-1): SQTIHQWPATLVQPVGSPLSLECTVEGTSNPNLYWYRQAAGRGLQLLFYSVGIGQISSEVPQNLSASRPQDRQFILSSKKLLLSDSGFYLCAWTPGQGTGPEAFFGQGTRLTVV.

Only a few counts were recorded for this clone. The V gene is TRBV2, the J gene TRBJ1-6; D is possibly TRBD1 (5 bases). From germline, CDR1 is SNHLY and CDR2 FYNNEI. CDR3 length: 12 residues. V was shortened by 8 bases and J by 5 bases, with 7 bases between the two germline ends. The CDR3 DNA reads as TGTGCCAGCTCAGGGAATAATTCACCCCTCCACTTT. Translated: CASSGNNSPLHF.

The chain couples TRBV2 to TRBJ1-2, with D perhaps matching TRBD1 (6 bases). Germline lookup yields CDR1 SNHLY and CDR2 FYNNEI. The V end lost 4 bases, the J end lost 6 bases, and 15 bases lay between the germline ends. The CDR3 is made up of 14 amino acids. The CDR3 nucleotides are TGTGCCAGCAGTGTCGGCAGGGGAGGGAATGGCTACACCTTC. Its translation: CASSVGRGGNGYTF.

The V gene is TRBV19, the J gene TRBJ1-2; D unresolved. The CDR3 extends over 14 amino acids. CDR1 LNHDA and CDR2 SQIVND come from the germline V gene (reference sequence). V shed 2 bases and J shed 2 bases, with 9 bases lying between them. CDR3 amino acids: CASSISLQNYGYTF. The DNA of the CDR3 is TGTGCCAGTAGTATAAGTCTCCAGAACTATGGCTACACCTTC.

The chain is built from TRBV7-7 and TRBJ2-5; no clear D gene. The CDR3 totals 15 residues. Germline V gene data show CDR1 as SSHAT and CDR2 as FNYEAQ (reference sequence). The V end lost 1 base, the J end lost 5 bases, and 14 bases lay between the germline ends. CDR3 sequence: CASSLEYMTRETQYF. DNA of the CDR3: TGTGCCAGCAGCTTAGAGTATATGACCAGGGAGACCCAGTACTTC.